This T cell receptor beta chain was obtained from a study of T cell changes during pregnancy in multiple sclerosis. Trimming removed 6 bases from V and 4 bases from J; junction bases left unmatched: 0. This CDR3 contains 14 residues. Germline assignment: CDR1 MGHDK and CDR2 SYGVNS. Produced via immunoSEQ multiplex PCR; TCRdb's table is partial and in-frame only. The repertoire includes approximately 70,000 clones, 80% to 95% of them detected once, and approximately 1.6% sits in the top ten. The chain employs TRBV25-1 and TRBJ2-2; TRBD1 matches at 12 bases. The receptor's source is a female donor in good health, enrolled as a control in a pregnancy study. Sequenced here: peripheral blood, sampled in the first trimester of pregnancy. DNA for the CDR3: TGTGCCAGCAGGGGACAGGGGGCCACCGGGGAGCTGTTTTTT. It specifies CASRGQGATGELFF.